This passage covers 25 T cell receptor beta chains from one sample sequenced in a study of blood T cells in healthy people across ages. Alongside a J-beta primer mix, a sample-barcoded 5' primer served in a second PCR lasting roughly 7 to 11 cycles. Each CDR3 protein is one row after TCRdb ran MiXCR on the 5' RACE reads. This sample carries about 1.6 million distinct CDR3 sequences, 34% of them seen once, and the ten largest clones take about 11%. Sample: blood. The receptors come from a woman aged 25 to 45 in good health.

This clonotype was observed a few times. The chain has TRBV20-1 and TRBJ2-5, with 9 nucleotides matching TRBD2. Germline values: CDR1 DFQATT, CDR2 SNEGSKA (reference sequence). Trimming cost V 1 base and J 4 bases; bases outside gene matches: 7. This CDR3 has 15 residues. CDR3 in DNA: TGCAGTGCTAGAGCGAGCGGGGGGTTCGTAGAGACCCAGTACTTC. This sequence encodes CSARASGGFVETQYF.

On this clonotype itself: Germline and junction disagree at one end, which may indicate a read error. The V call is TRBV29-1, the J call TRBJ2-5; D is possibly TRBD1 (5 bases). This CDR3 spans 11 amino acids. Germline CDR1 and CDR2: SQVTM and ANQGSEA. Written as DNA, the CDR3 is TGCAGCGCCCGACAGCAAGAGACCCGGTACTTC. Its protein product is CSARQQETRYF.

This clonotype was recorded a few times. V is TRBV24-1 and J is TRBJ2-3; D perhaps matches TRBD1 (5 bases). Germline assignment: CDR1 KGHDR and CDR2 SFDVKD. Trimming took 8 bases from V and 0 from J, leaving 14 bases between them. The CDR3 is 15 residues long. DNA for the CDR3: TGTGCCACCAAATCTTCGACAGTTAGCACAGATACGCAGTATTTT. This codes for CATKSSTVSTDTQYF.

This chain joins TRBV20-1 and TRBJ2-5, with 7 positions matching TRBD2. Matching the DNA end better, TRBJ2-7 makes the J call doubtful. This CDR3 has 15 residues. CDR1 DFQATT and CDR2 SNEGSKA come from the germline V gene (reference sequence). This CDR3 is CSAPGVAGAVYEQYF. CDR3 coding DNA: TGCAGTGCCCCTGGCGTGGCGGGAGCTGTGTACGAGCAGTACTTC.

This clonotype occurred a few times. The chain carries TRBV14 and TRBJ1-2; no clear D. The CDR3 sequence is 15 residues long. Per germline, CDR1 SGHDN and CDR2 FVKESK. V dropped 4 bases and J dropped 4 bases, with 16 bases sitting between them. The CDR3 protein is CASSPLPTPSYGYTF. CDR3 DNA sequence: TGTGCCAGCAGCCCCCTACCGACTCCTTCCTATGGCTACACCTTC.

Many counts were recorded for this clonotype. The chain links TRBV20-1 to TRBJ2-1; D remains unclear. V shed 6 bases and J shed 0 bases, with 27 bases lying between them. Germline-derived CDR1 and CDR2 are DFQATT and SNEGSKA (reference sequence). This CDR3 has 19 residues. CDR3 in DNA: TGCAGTGCGCACACCACCGGCACCCATATACCTCTCTCCTACAATGAGCAGTTCTTC. This codes for CSAHTTGTHIPLSYNEQFF.

The rearrangement joins TRBV4-1 to TRBJ1-4; D ambiguous. The CDR3 length is 13 residues. Germline CDR1 and CDR2: MGHRA and YSYEKL. V lost 3 bases, J lost 3 bases, and 5 bases lay in between. CDR3 in amino acids: CASSQYPNEKLFF. The CDR3 nucleotides are TGCGCCAGCAGCCAGTACCCTAATGAAAAACTGTTTTTT.

V and J are TRBV6-2 or TRBV6-3 and TRBJ2-5, with 12 bases matching TRBD2. Germline CDR1 reads MNHEY; CDR2 reads SVGEGT. Trimming at V came to 11 bases and at J to 0 bases, leaving 7 bases not matched to a gene. The CDR3 consists of 15 residues. This chain's CDR3 is CACNLAGGHQETQYF. As DNA, the CDR3 is TGTGCCTGCAACCTAGCGGGGGGGCACCAAGAGACCCAGTACTTC.

The chain recombines TRBV2 with TRBJ2-1; 7 bases are a match to TRBD2. The CDR3 spans 16 residues. Germline V gene lookup returns CDR1 SNHLY and CDR2 FYNNEI. Trimming at V came to 3 bases and at J to 8 bases, leaving 13 bases not matched to a gene. The CDR3 region is CASSESKLALGDEQFF. CDR3 nucleotide sequence: TGTGCCAGCAGTGAGTCTAAACTAGCGCTTGGGGATGAGCAGTTCTTC.

The rearrangement joins TRBV2 to TRBJ2-5; 11 nucleotides align to TRBD2. The CDR3 is 13 residues long. With 6 bases clipped from V and 6 bases from J, the junction kept 3 bases outside the gene matches. Germline V lookup: CDR1 SNHLY, CDR2 FYNNEI. CDR3 protein: CASRRLAGQTQYF. The CDR3 DNA is TGTGCCAGCAGGAGACTAGCGGGGCAGACCCAGTACTTC.

This clonotype was detected ten times or more. V and J are TRBV9 and TRBJ2-5; 7 bases line up with TRBD1. Germline V gene data show CDR1 as SGDLS and CDR2 as YYNGEE. This CDR3 spans 14 amino acids. V shed 4 bases and J 1 base; nucleotides not matched to a gene: 4. CDR3 residues: CASSPWDSQETQYF. CDR3 nucleotides: TGTGCCAGCAGCCCGTGGGACAGCCAAGAGACCCAGTACTTC.

This clonotype occurred a few times. This sequence joins TRBV6-4 and TRBJ2-5, with 7 bases identical to TRBD1. The length of the CDR3 is 14 residues. Looked up from germline, CDR1 is MRHNA and CDR2 is SNTAGT. V shed 6 bases and J 5 bases; nucleotides not matched to a gene: 9. The DNA of the CDR3 is TGTGCCAGCAGCCAACAGGGGTACGGGGAGACCCAGTACTTC. Amino acid sequence: CASSQQGYGETQYF.

This clonotype was seen more than once but under ten times. The J gene is TRBJ2-1, the V gene TRBV7-9, with D possibly matching TRBD2 (6 bases). Germline V gene lookup returns CDR1 SEHNR and CDR2 FQNEAQ (reference sequence). The CDR3 is made up of 14 amino acids. The V end lost 4 bases, the J end lost 10 bases, and 17 bases lay between the germline ends. Written as DNA, the CDR3 is TGTGCCAGCAGCTCCCAGTGGGGCGGGGTAGAGCAGTTCTTC. Its protein product is CASSSQWGGVEQFF.

The chain carries TRBV27 and TRBJ2-5, with D tentatively TRBD2 (7 bases). Germline CDR1 and CDR2: MNHEY and SMNVEV (reference sequence). V gave up 1 base and J gave up 11 bases, with 20 bases separating them. The CDR3 length is 15 residues. The CDR3 DNA follows: TGTGCCAGCAGTTTATGGGGGGGCCTTCTACGAGCGCAGTACTTC. Its translation is CASSLWGGLLRAQYF.

In its sample, this clonotype was seen a few times. The chain links TRBV5-1 to TRBJ2-7; the D is unclear. Germline CDR1 and CDR2: SGHRS and YFSETQ. Deletions cut 2 bases from V and 6 bases from J, with 15 bases between. CDR3 size: 14 residues. CDR3 nucleotides: TGCGCCAGCAGCTTATCGTCCCGAACCCCCGAGCAGTACTTC. Translation gives CASSLSSRTPEQYF.

This clonotype occurred many times. The rearrangement joins TRBV6-2 or TRBV6-3 to TRBJ2-3, with 10 bases identical to TRBD2. The ends lost 5 bases at V and 2 bases at J; junction bases unmatched: 1. The germline V gene has CDR1 MNHEY and CDR2 SVGEGT. This CDR3 has 14 amino acids. In DNA form, the CDR3 reads TGTGCCAGCAGTAGCGGGGGGGCCACAGATACGCAGTATTTT. Protein: CASSSGGATDTQYF.

Worth noting for this clonotype: A much larger clone lies one base from this, so it may be a read error. The chain has TRBV3-1 and TRBJ2-3, with D tentatively TRBD2 (5 bases). This CDR3 comprises 15 residues. Germline V gene sequence: CDR1 LGHDT, CDR2 YNNKEL (reference sequence). CDR3 DNA: TGTGCCGGCAGCCAACCAAGCGGTAGCACAGATACGCAGTATTTT. This translates into CAGSQPSGSTDTQYF.

The chain has TRBV5-5 and TRBJ2-7; unclear D gene. Trimming removed 4 bases at V and 2 bases at J, with 10 bases between. This CDR3 is built from 13 residues. CDR1 is SGHKS, CDR2 YYEKEE, per germline (reference sequence). The CDR3 sequence: CASSPQMPYEQYF. Written as DNA, the CDR3 is TGTGCCAGCAGCCCCCAGATGCCCTACGAGCAGTACTTC.

The chain recombines TRBV20-1 with TRBJ2-5; D unclear. Trimming shortened V by 3 bases and J by 13 bases, and 15 bases separated the two germline ends. Germline assignment: CDR1 DFQATT and CDR2 SNEGSKA (reference sequence). The CDR3 is 11 residues long. The CDR3 loop reads CSARLNHERYF. The CDR3 nucleotides read TGCAGTGCTAGGCTCAACCACGAGCGGTACTTC.

The chain couples TRBV5-8 to TRBJ1-5; D may be TRBD1 (5 bases). The germline V gene has CDR1 SGHTS and CDR2 YDEGEE. The V gene lost 0 bases and the J gene lost 2 bases, with 15 bases spanning the gap. The CDR3 extends over 17 amino acids. CDR3 sequence reads: CASSLALPGVGNQPQHF. CDR3 DNA sequence: TGTGCCAGCAGCTTGGCTCTACCGGGGGTTGGCAATCAGCCCCAGCATTTT.

The chain uses TRBV20-1 and TRBJ2-3; TRBD2 matches 7 bases. V was pared by 0 bases and J by 0 bases, with 6 bases of the junction left unmatched. Germline CDR1 reads DFQATT; CDR2 reads SNEGSKA (reference sequence). The CDR3 spans 16 residues. The CDR3 DNA reads TGCAGTGCTAGAGATTTTAAGCGGGGAAGCACAGATACGCAGTATTTT. Translating gives CSARDFKRGSTDTQYF.

The CDR3 protein is CSASGDRGEETQYF. CDR3 in DNA: TGCAGTGCTAGTGGGGACAGGGGGGAAGAGACCCAGTACTTC. This sequence joins TRBV20-1 and TRBJ2-5; 11 positions match TRBD1. The CDR3 consists of 14 residues. J gave up 3 bases and V 3 bases, and 3 bases lay outside the gene matches. Germline V gene sequence: CDR1 DFQATT, CDR2 SNEGSKA (reference sequence).

The chain uses TRBV7-9 and TRBJ2-2, with D hard to call. V shed 5 bases and J shed 8 bases, with 9 bases lying between them. Germline loops: CDR1 SEHNR, CDR2 FQNEAQ (reference sequence). This CDR3 contains 12 residues. In DNA form, the CDR3 reads TGTGCCAGCAGCCCTCTCATGGGGGAGCTGTTTTTT. Translated: CASSPLMGELFF.

This clonotype has only a few counts. V gene TRBV20-1 combines with J gene TRBJ2-7; D is unresolved. The CDR3 extends over 15 amino acids. The V end lost 3 bases, the J end lost 5 bases, and 20 bases lay between the germline ends. CDR1 DFQATT and CDR2 SNEGSKA come from the germline V gene (reference sequence). The CDR3 bases are TGCAGTGCTAGTGGGGATTCTTCTAGGAGCAACGAGCAGTACTTC. It encodes CSASGDSSRSNEQYF.

With respect to this clonotype: The conserved closing phenylalanine or tryptophan is absent in this CDR3, likely reflecting a read error. This chain connects TRBV12-3 or TRBV12-4 to TRBJ2-3, with 10 nucleotides matching TRBD2. The CDR3 length is 14 residues. The ends lost 8 bases at V and 4 bases at J; junction bases unmatched: 6. In DNA, the CDR3 is TGTGCCAGCCGTCCTAGCGGGGGAGCAGATACGCAGTATTCC. It yields the protein CASRPSGGADTQYS.